One T cell receptor (beta chain) is described in this entry. Antigen unknown. The junction does not match germline at one end; this may be a read error. The CDR3 contains 14 residues. Germline assignment: CDR1 SNHLY and CDR2 FYNNEI. PCR was performed using 60 Vbeta and 13 Jbeta primers. Assay used: immunoSEQ multiplex PCR; TCRdb lists only in-frame clones, some missing. The sample comprises fewer than 250,000 clones, more than 80% of which are singletons, and 2.5% to 3% rests with the top ten. The data belong to a study of cytomegalovirus exposure and HLA in healthy donors. Study background: The study's early data release held about 85 million unique TCRs from HLA-typed donors.

Study results and caveats: There were 150 to 200 TCR beta chains listed as cytomegalovirus-associated.

The sequencing input was PBMCs. This chain uses TRBV2 with TRBJ1-2; possibly TRBD1 for D (5 bases). The receptor's source is a man aged 30-40 years in good health and CMV-seronegative. The CDR3 region is CASSEALLGGGCSF. The CDR3 bases are TGTGCCAGCAGTGAAGCGCTTCTGGGGGGAGGTTGCTCCTTC.